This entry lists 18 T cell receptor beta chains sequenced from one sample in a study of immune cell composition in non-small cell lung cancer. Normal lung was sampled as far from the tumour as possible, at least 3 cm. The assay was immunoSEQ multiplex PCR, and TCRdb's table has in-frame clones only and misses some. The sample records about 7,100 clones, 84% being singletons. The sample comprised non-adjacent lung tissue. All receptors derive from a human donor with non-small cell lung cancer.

CDR3 loop: CASSWGTRETQYF. In DNA form, the CDR3 reads TGTGCCAGCAGCTGGGGCACTAGAGAGACCCAGTACTTC. The V and J genes are TRBV5-5 and TRBJ2-5, with D perhaps given as TRBD1 or TRBD2 (5 bases each). This CDR3 is 13 amino acids long. Per germline, CDR1 SGHKS and CDR2 YYEKEE (reference sequence). V was cut by 3 bases and J by 4 bases, with 10 bases left in between.

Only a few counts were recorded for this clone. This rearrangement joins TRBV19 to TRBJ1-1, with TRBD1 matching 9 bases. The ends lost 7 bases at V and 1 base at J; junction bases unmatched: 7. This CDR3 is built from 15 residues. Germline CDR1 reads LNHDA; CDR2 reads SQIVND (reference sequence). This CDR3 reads CASITMTGGNTEAFF. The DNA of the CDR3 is TGTGCCAGTATTACTATGACAGGGGGGAACACTGAAGCTTTCTTT.

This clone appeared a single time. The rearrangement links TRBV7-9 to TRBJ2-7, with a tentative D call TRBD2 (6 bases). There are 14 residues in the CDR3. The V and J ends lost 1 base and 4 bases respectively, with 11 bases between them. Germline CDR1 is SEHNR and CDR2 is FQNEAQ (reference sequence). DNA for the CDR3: TGTGCCAGCAGCTTAGATGGAGGGGCATACGAGCAGTACTTC. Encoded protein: CASSLDGGAYEQYF.

CDR3 sequence: CASSPGGPNTEAFF. In DNA, the CDR3 is TGTGCCAGCAGCCCAGGGGGACCGAACACTGAAGCTTTCTTT. The chain links TRBV11-2 to TRBJ1-1, with 7 bases fitting TRBD1. J gave up 1 base and V 5 bases, and 4 bases lay outside the gene matches. The CDR3 extends over 14 amino acids. From germline, CDR1 is SGHAT and CDR2 FQNNGV.

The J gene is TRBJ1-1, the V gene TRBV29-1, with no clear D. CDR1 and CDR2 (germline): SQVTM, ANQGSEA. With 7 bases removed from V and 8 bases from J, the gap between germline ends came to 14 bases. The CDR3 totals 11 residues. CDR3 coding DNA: TGCAGCGACGGCGGGCCAGGAGAAGCTTTCTTT. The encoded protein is CSDGGPGEAFF.

The CDR3 DNA reads as TGTGCCAGCAGTTTGACAGGGAACTATGGCTACACCTTC. It codes for CASSLTGNYGYTF. J is TRBJ1-2 and V is TRBV28; 7 bases are shared with TRBD1. There are 13 residues in the CDR3. Germline trimming cut 3 bases from V and 2 bases from J; bases unmatched to any gene: 0. Germline V gene sequence: CDR1 MDHEN, CDR2 SYDVKM.

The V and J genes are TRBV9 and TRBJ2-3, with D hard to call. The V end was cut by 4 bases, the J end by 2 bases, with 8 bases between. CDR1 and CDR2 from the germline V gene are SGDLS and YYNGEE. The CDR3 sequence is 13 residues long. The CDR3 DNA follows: TGTGCCAGCAGCTACGGGCACACAGATACGCAGTATTTT. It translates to CASSYGHTDTQYF. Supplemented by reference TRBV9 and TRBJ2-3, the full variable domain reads DSGVTQTPKHLITATGQRVTLRCSPRSGDLSVYWYQQSLDQGLQFLIQYYNGEERAKGNILERFSAQQFPDLHSELNLSSLELGDSALYFCASSYGHTDTQYFGPGTRLTVL.

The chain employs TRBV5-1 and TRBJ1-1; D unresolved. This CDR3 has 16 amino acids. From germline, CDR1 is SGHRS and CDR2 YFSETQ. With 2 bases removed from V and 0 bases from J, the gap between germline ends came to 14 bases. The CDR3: CASSFTSPSMNTEAFF. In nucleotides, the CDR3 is TGCGCCAGCAGCTTTACCTCACCGTCGATGAACACTGAAGCTTTCTTT.

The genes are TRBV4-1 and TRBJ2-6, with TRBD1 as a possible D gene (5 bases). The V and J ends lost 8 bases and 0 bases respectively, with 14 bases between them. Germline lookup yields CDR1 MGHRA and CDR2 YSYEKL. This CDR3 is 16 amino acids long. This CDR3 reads CASETGDSSGANVLTF. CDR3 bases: TGCGCCAGCGAAACTGGAGACAGCTCTGGGGCCAACGTCCTGACTTTC.

Written as DNA, the CDR3 is TGTGCCAGCAGTTTAAATCACAGGGGACCCTCCACAGATACGCAGTATTTT. Translated, it gives CASSLNHRGPSTDTQYF. The chain combines TRBV27 with TRBJ2-3; 7 bases agree with TRBD1. Germline CDR1 MNHEY, CDR2 SMNVEV (reference sequence). Trimming cost V 2 bases and J 2 bases; bases outside gene matches: 10. The CDR3 is 17 amino acids.

In DNA, the CDR3 is TGTGCCAGCAGGGACCAGGACAGGGGTTCCTACGAGCAGTACTTC. Translation gives CASRDQDRGSYEQYF. This chain links TRBV6-5 with TRBJ2-7, with TRBD1 matching 9 bases. Germline V gene data show CDR1 as MNHEY and CDR2 as SVGAGI. After removal of 6 bases from V and 1 base from J, the junction contained 7 bases not matched to a gene. The CDR3 sequence is 15 residues long.

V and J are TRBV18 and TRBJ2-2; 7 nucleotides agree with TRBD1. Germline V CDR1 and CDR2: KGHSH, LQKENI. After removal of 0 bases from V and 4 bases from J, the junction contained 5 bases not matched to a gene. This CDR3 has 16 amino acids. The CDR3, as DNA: TGTGCCAGCTCACCACCGAGGGGGCGCAGCACCGGGGAGCTGTTTTTT. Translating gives CASSPPRGRSTGELFF.

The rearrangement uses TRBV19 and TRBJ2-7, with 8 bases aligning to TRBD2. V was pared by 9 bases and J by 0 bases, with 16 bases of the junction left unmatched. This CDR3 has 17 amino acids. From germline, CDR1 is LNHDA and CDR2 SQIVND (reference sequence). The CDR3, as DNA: TGTGCCAGAGCCCGCTCGGGAGGGTCCACCCCCTCCTACGAGCAGTACTTC. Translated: CARARSGGSTPSYEQYF.

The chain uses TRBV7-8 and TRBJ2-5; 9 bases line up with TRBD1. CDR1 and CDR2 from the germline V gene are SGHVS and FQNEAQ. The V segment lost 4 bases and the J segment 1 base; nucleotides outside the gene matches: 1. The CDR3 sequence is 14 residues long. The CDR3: CASSSGQGQETQYF. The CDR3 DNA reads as TGTGCCAGCAGCTCGGGACAGGGCCAAGAGACCCAGTACTTC.

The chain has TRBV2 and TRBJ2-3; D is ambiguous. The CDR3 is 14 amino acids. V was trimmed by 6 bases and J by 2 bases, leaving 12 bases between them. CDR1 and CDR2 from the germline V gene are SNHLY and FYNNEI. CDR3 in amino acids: CASRGGRSTDTQYF. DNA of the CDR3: TGTGCCAGCAGAGGTGGCAGATCCACAGATACGCAGTATTTT.

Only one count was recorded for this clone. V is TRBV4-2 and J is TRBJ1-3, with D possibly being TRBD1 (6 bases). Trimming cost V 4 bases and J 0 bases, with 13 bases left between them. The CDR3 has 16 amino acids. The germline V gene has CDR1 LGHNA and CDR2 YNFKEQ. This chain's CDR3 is CASSLEGGNSGNTIYF. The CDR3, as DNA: TGTGCCAGCAGCCTCGAGGGGGGCAACTCTGGAAACACCATATATTTT.

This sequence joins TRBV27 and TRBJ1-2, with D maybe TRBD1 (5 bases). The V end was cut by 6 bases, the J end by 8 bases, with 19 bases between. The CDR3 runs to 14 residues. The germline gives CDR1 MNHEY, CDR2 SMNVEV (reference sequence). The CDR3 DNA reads TGTGCCAGCAGCTCCGCCCTGGGGGGTTGGGGCTACACCTTC. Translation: CASSSALGGWGYTF.

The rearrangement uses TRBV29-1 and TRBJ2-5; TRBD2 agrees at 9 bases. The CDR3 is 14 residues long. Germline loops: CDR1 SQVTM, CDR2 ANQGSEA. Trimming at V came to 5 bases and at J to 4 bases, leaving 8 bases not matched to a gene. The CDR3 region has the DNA TGCAGCGTTACAAGCGGGGGGCTCACAGAGACCCAGTACTTC. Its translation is CSVTSGGLTETQYF. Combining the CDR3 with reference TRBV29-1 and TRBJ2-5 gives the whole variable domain SAVISQKPSRDICQRGTSLTIQCQVDSQVTMMFWYRQQPGQSLTLIATANQGSEATYESGFVIDKFPISRPNLTFSTLTVSNMSPEDSSIYLCSVTSGGLTETQYFGPGTRLLVL.